Below, 9 T cell receptor beta chains from the same sample are listed, as sequenced in a study of T-cell memory formation after mild COVID-19. TCRdb reanalysed the 5' RACE reads using MiXCR and keeps one entry per CDR3 protein. The table shows just under 350,000 distinct CDR3 sequences, with under 15% occurring only once. The material sequenced was PBMCs or a T cell subset sorted from them (not recorded which). These receptors all come from a man aged 18-30 years who had mild COVID-19 (a few samples of this study predate the infection). Cell type and time point are not known.

In this sample, this clonotype turned up many times. The chain joins TRBV4-3 to TRBJ2-1; the match to TRBD2 covers 10 bases. The CDR3 has 15 residues. J lost 2 bases, V lost 6 bases, and 4 bases had no gene match. CDR1 is LGHNA, CDR2 YSLEER, per germline. Here the CDR3 reads CASRPGTSAYNEQFF. CDR3 bases: TGCGCCAGCAGACCCGGGACTAGCGCCTACAATGAGCAGTTCTTC.

The chain has TRBV5-1 and TRBJ2-2; a weak D match, TRBD2 (7 bases). The CDR3 has 16 amino acids. Per germline, CDR1 SGHRS and CDR2 YFSETQ. V lost 0 bases, J lost 5 bases, and 14 bases lay in between. CDR3 amino acids: CASSLERGARTGELFF. DNA for the CDR3: TGCGCCAGCAGCTTGGAACGGGGGGCGAGGACCGGGGAGCTGTTTTTT. Filled out from reference TRBV5-1 and TRBJ2-2, the complete variable domain reads KAGVTQTPRYLIKTRGQQVTLSCSPISGHRSVSWYQQTPGQGLQFLFEYFSETQRNKGNFPGRFSGRQFSNSRSEMNVSTLELGDSALYLCASSLERGARTGELFFGEGSRLTVL.

This clonotype occurred many times. The chain carries TRBV7-8 and TRBJ2-1; possibly TRBD2 for D (6 bases). CDR1 is SGHVS and CDR2 is FQNEAQ in the germline V gene. The CDR3 has 13 residues. Trimming pared 4 bases from V and 4 bases from J, leaving 8 bases between. The chain's CDR3 is CASSSGLYNEQFF. CDR3 DNA sequence: TGTGCCAGCAGCTCGGGACTTTACAATGAGCAGTTCTTC.

The chain recombines TRBV30 with TRBJ2-3; 10 nucleotides line up with TRBD1. The junction had 6 bases not matched to a gene; V was cut back by 4 bases and J by 2 bases. This CDR3 is built from 15 residues. Germline V CDR1 and CDR2: GTSNPN, SVGIG (reference sequence). The CDR3 spells CAWTPGTGATDTQYF. CDR3 bases: TGTGCCTGGACCCCGGGGACAGGGGCCACAGATACGCAGTATTTT.

The chain combines TRBV7-3 with TRBJ1-2, with a possible D match to TRBD1 (6 bases). The CDR3 is made up of 12 amino acids. Per the germline V gene, CDR1 is SGHTA and CDR2 is FQGTGA. Trimming took off 8 bases at V and 7 bases at J, with 14 bases between the two ends. CDR3 in amino acids: CASSDGGRGYTF. Here the CDR3 DNA reads TGTGCCAGCTCGGACGGGGGCCGTGGCTACACCTTC. The complete variable domain, with remaining parts taken from reference TRBV7-3 and TRBJ1-2, reads GAGVSQTPSNKVTEKGKYVELRCDPISGHTALYWYRQSLGQGPEFLIYFQGTGAADDSGLPNDRFFAVRPEGSVSTLKIQRTERGDSAVYLCASSDGGRGYTFGSGTRLTVV.

This clonotype was seen a few times. The V and J genes are TRBV15 and TRBJ2-1, with TRBD1 as a possible D gene (6 bases). CDR3 length: 14 amino acids. Germline V lookup: CDR1 LNHNV, CDR2 YYDKDF (reference sequence). The V end was cut by 10 bases, the J end by 5 bases, with 18 bases between. In DNA, the CDR3 is TGTGCCATCCGCCGACAGGAGTCTCACAATGAGCAGTTCTTC. Encoded protein: CAIRRQESHNEQFF.

This clonotype turned up a few times. CDR3 in DNA: TGTGCCAGCAGAGTGGGGGGGCCCAGCACAGATACGCAGTATTTT. It specifies CASRVGGPSTDTQYF. This chain joins TRBV4-2 and TRBJ2-3; TRBD2 is a possible D gene (7 bases). The CDR3 loop spans 15 amino acids. V gave up 6 bases and J gave up 0 bases, with 13 bases separating them. Germline CDR1 LGHNA, CDR2 YNFKEQ.

This clonotype was seen only a few times. V gene TRBV28 combines with J gene TRBJ2-7; 8 bases fit TRBD1. The V and J ends lost 3 bases and 3 bases, in that order; junction bases with no gene match: 4. The CDR3 consists of 14 residues. Germline values: CDR1 MDHEN, CDR2 SYDVKM. The CDR3 is CASSLTGERYEQYV. CDR3 sequence (DNA): TGTGCCAGCAGTTTGACAGGGGAACGCTACGAGCAGTACGTC.

This clonotype was seen more than once but under ten times. This chain connects TRBV4-3 to TRBJ2-5; the D gene could be TRBD1 or TRBD2 (6 bases each). The CDR3 covers 14 residues. V gave up 1 base and J gave up 9 bases, with 15 bases separating them. Germline lookup yields CDR1 LGHNA and CDR2 YSLEER. The CDR3 DNA follows: TGCGCCAGCAGCCAAGGTTCGGGGGCAAGGGCCCAGTACTTC. Translation gives CASSQGSGARAQYF.